This T cell receptor beta chain was found in a study of CD8+CD57+ T cells in acquired aplastic anemia. Study summary: Sorted CD4+ and CD8+ cells yielded DNA averaging around 3.2 ug. Reads per healthy sample averaged approximately 10 million (CD4+) and 11 million to 12 million (CD8+). Study results and limitations: Patients and controls shared nearly 30 CD8+ CDR3 sequences, which appeared highly expressed in patients and within their immunodominant clones.

Comments on this clonotype: What it recognizes is unknown.

Genomic DNA was employed as the template in profiling TCR beta VDJ and CDR3. In TCRdb, the reads were re-called with MiXCR into one record per CDR3 protein. The sample carries 350,000 to 450,000 distinct CDR3 sequences, 65% to 80% recorded once. V was pared by 2 bases and J by 11 bases, with 8 bases between. Per germline, CDR1 SGHKS and CDR2 YYEKEE (reference sequence). CDR3 length: 12 amino acids. The TCR was taken from a human donor in good health, serving as a control. The chain combines TRBV5-5 with TRBJ1-6; D not certain. Specimen: sorted CD4+, CD8+, or CD8+CD57+ T cells (not recorded which) from PBMCs. For the CDR3, the DNA is TGTGCCAGCAGCTTTGGTCGTGCACCCCTCCACTTT. Translating it yields CASSFGRAPLHF.